This T cell receptor (beta chain) was recorded in a study of CD8 T cells in Susac syndrome. Broader study findings: It was acknowledged in the study that its TCR sequencing and HLA analysis involved a relatively small number of individuals.

This clonotype was counted a single time. As yet, its antigen is unknown. Treatment-naive patients with stable or active relapsing-remitting disease served as multiple sclerosis controls. The V end was cut by 8 bases, the J end by 9 bases, with 11 bases between. The CDR3 runs to 11 residues. Germline values: CDR1 LNHDA, CDR2 SQIVND (reference sequence). Reverse transcription of about 0.45 to 1 ug RNA was performed with random hexamers. TCR beta CDR3 was amplified by immunoSEQ covering 54 Vbeta and 13 Jbeta. TCRdb reprocessed the immunoSEQ multiplex PCR reads via MiXCR and lists one record per CDR3 protein. In the table there are around 170,000 distinct CDR3 sequences, 90% to 95% of which are singletons.

The receptor comes from a human donor with multiple sclerosis. Sequenced input: CD8+ T cells from PBMCs. This chain joins TRBV19 and TRBJ2-1, with D possibly matching TRBD1 (5 bases). For the CDR3, the DNA is TGTGCCAGTTTTCAGGGCGTTGAGCAGTTCTTC. Translation: CASFQGVEQFF.